Listed below are T cell receptor beta chains from one sample, sequenced in a study of OX40 agonist ivuxolimab in advanced cancers. TCRdb's copy holds only in-frame clones and misses some; the assay was immunoSEQ multiplex PCR. This table has about 83,000 clones, approximately 91% appearing once. The sequencing used CD4+ or CD8+ T cells sorted from blood, collected in a trial of the OX40 agonist ivuxolimab. These receptor sequences come from an adult with an advanced solid tumor such as melanoma, head and neck, liver or kidney cancer. The CDR3 runs from the conserved cysteine through the conserved F or W. The order of the fields is V gene, J gene, clone size, D gene, CDR3 protein, CDR3 DNA. D genes are given only for firm matches. The size of a clone is reported for some rows only, either as once, few or many, or as a class for expanded clones.

v_call: TRBV14; j_call: TRBJ2-3; clone_size: -; d_call: TRBD1; cdr3_aa: CASTSGTGDTQYF; cdr3_nt: TGTGCCAGCACCTCGGGGACAGGGGATACGCAGTATTTT
v_call: TRBV5-1; j_call: TRBJ1-4; clone_size: -; d_call: TRBD1; cdr3_aa: CASSIETGGGEKLFF; cdr3_nt: TGCGCCAGCAGCATAGAGACAGGGGGAGGTGAAAAACTGTTTTTT
v_call: TRBV5-4; j_call: TRBJ2-7; clone_size: -; d_call: TRBD2; cdr3_aa: CASSPGTSGPYEQYF; cdr3_nt: TGTGCCAGCAGTCCCGGGACTAGCGGGCCCTACGAGCAGTACTTC
v_call: TRBV28; j_call: TRBJ2-3; clone_size: -; d_call: TRBD2; cdr3_aa: CASSSRTSGNTDTQYF; cdr3_nt: TGTGCCAGCAGTTCGCGGACTAGCGGGAACACAGATACGCAGTATTTT
v_call: TRBV2; j_call: TRBJ2-1; clone_size: -; d_call: -; cdr3_aa: CASSAGGSSYNEQFF; cdr3_nt: TGTGCCAGCAGTGCCGGGGGCAGCTCCTACAATGAGCAGTTCTTC
v_call: TRBV5-1; j_call: TRBJ1-3; clone_size: -; d_call: -; cdr3_aa: CASSLDPANSGNTIYF; cdr3_nt: TGCGCCAGCAGCTTGGACCCGGCCAACTCTGGAAACACCATATATTTT
v_call: TRBV5-1; j_call: TRBJ2-3; clone_size: -; d_call: -; cdr3_aa: CASSLAGTDTQYF; cdr3_nt: TGCGCCAGCAGCTTGGCGGGGACAGATACGCAGTATTTT
v_call: TRBV7-9; j_call: TRBJ2-2; clone_size: -; d_call: -; cdr3_aa: CASSSPGTSNTGELFF; cdr3_nt: TGTGCCAGCAGCAGCCCCGGGACTTCGAACACCGGGGAGCTGTTTTTT
v_call: TRBV7-8; j_call: TRBJ2-7; clone_size: -; d_call: -; cdr3_aa: CASGSNGDYEQYF; cdr3_nt: TGTGCCAGCGGCTCCAATGGGGACTACGAGCAGTACTTC
v_call: TRBV4-1; j_call: TRBJ1-1; clone_size: -; d_call: -; cdr3_aa: CASSQPTSNTEAFF; cdr3_nt: TGCGCCAGCAGCCAACCGACGTCCAACACTGAAGCTTTCTTT
v_call: TRBV7-2; j_call: TRBJ2-1; clone_size: -; d_call: TRBD1; cdr3_aa: CASSLGDRGKGEQFF; cdr3_nt: TGTGCCAGCAGCTTAGGGGACAGGGGGAAAGGTGAGCAGTTCTTC
v_call: TRBV5-1; j_call: TRBJ2-1; clone_size: -; d_call: TRBD2; cdr3_aa: CASSLAGGLAGRPSYNEQFF; cdr3_nt: TGCGCCAGCAGCTTGGCGGGGGGACTAGCGGGCCGACCCTCCTACAATGAGCAGTTCTTC
v_call: TRBV5-3; j_call: TRBJ2-2; clone_size: once; d_call: TRBD1; cdr3_aa: CARSSTGGNTGELFF; cdr3_nt: TGTGCCAGAAGCTCAACAGGGGGGAACACCGGGGAGCTGTTTTTT
v_call: TRBV27; j_call: TRBJ1-6; clone_size: -; d_call: TRBD1; cdr3_aa: CASMITGGGSPLHF; cdr3_nt: TGTGCCAGTATGATCACAGGGGGCGGATCACCCCTCCACTTT
v_call: TRBV7-2; j_call: TRBJ1-2; clone_size: -; d_call: -; cdr3_aa: CASSDRGERGYTF; cdr3_nt: TGTGCCAGCAGCGATCGGGGGGAGAGGGGCTACACCTTC
v_call: TRBV5-1; j_call: TRBJ1-5; clone_size: few; d_call: -; cdr3_aa: CASSLAGAASQPQHF; cdr3_nt: TGCGCCAGCAGCTTGGCCGGGGCCGCCAGTCAGCCCCAGCATTTT
v_call: TRBV18; j_call: TRBJ1-2; clone_size: -; d_call: -; cdr3_aa: CASSPTGSNYGYTF; cdr3_nt: TGTGCCAGCTCACCGACGGGGTCTAACTATGGCTACACCTTC
v_call: TRBV29-1; j_call: TRBJ1-3; clone_size: -; d_call: -; cdr3_aa: CSVEDGFNRGNTIYF; cdr3_nt: TGCAGCGTTGAAGATGGGTTTAACAGGGGAAACACCATATATTTT
v_call: TRBV7-2; j_call: TRBJ2-1; clone_size: -; d_call: TRBD1; cdr3_aa: CASSLGVRGPNEQFF; cdr3_nt: TGTGCCAGCAGCTTAGGGGTCAGGGGGCCGAATGAGCAGTTCTTC
v_call: TRBV6-5; j_call: TRBJ2-7; clone_size: -; d_call: TRBD1; cdr3_aa: CASSPGTGIYEQYF; cdr3_nt: TGTGCCAGCAGCCCCGGGACAGGAATCTACGAGCAGTACTTC
v_call: TRBV6-5; j_call: TRBJ2-7; clone_size: -; d_call: TRBD1; cdr3_aa: CASSRDRGSYEQYF; cdr3_nt: TGTGCCAGCTCCCGGGACAGGGGCTCCTACGAGCAGTACTTC
v_call: TRBV6-1; j_call: TRBJ2-1; clone_size: -; d_call: TRBD2; cdr3_aa: CASSVAGGTNEQFF; cdr3_nt: TGTGCCAGCAGCGTAGCGGGAGGTACGAATGAGCAGTTCTTC
v_call: TRBV6-1; j_call: TRBJ2-5; clone_size: -; d_call: -; cdr3_aa: CASSGYPETQYF; cdr3_nt: TGTGCCAGCAGTGGATATCCTGAGACCCAGTACTTC
v_call: TRBV9; j_call: TRBJ2-7; clone_size: -; d_call: TRBD1; cdr3_aa: CASSVEGQAYEQYF; cdr3_nt: TGTGCCAGCAGCGTAGAAGGACAGGCCTACGAGCAGTACTTC
v_call: TRBV5-8; j_call: TRBJ1-2; clone_size: -; d_call: -; cdr3_aa: CASSYDSNYGYTF; cdr3_nt: TGTGCCAGCAGCTACGATTCTAACTATGGCTACACCTTC
v_call: TRBV5-1; j_call: TRBJ2-7; clone_size: -; d_call: -; cdr3_aa: CASSLPGTGTSEQYF; cdr3_nt: TGCGCCAGCAGCTTACCCGGGACAGGGACTAGCGAGCAGTACTTC
v_call: TRBV18; j_call: TRBJ1-1; clone_size: -; d_call: TRBD1; cdr3_aa: CASSPRSTGDTEAFF; cdr3_nt: TGTGCCAGCTCACCACGTTCGACAGGGGACACTGAAGCTTTCTTT
v_call: TRBV28; j_call: TRBJ2-3; clone_size: -; d_call: TRBD2; cdr3_aa: CASSSSGLTDTQYF; cdr3_nt: TGTGCCAGCAGTTCTAGCGGTTTAACAGATACGCAGTATTTT
v_call: TRBV6-6; j_call: TRBJ1-4; clone_size: -; d_call: TRBD1; cdr3_aa: CASSSGQGRGEKLFF; cdr3_nt: TGTGCCAGCAGTTCCGGACAGGGTCGGGGTGAAAAACTGTTTTTT
v_call: TRBV2; j_call: TRBJ2-7; clone_size: -; d_call: -; cdr3_aa: CASSDRTDSYEQYF; cdr3_nt: TGTGCCAGCAGTGATCGGACTGACTCCTACGAGCAGTACTTC
v_call: TRBV6-4; j_call: TRBJ2-7; clone_size: -; d_call: -; cdr3_aa: CASSVALGSYEQYF; cdr3_nt: TGTGCCAGCAGTGTGGCTCTGGGCTCCTACGAGCAGTACTTC
v_call: TRBV30; j_call: TRBJ2-1; clone_size: -; d_call: TRBD2; cdr3_aa: CAWRVGGTSGYNEQFF; cdr3_nt: TGTGCCTGGAGGGTGGGAGGGACTAGCGGGTACAATGAGCAGTTCTTC
v_call: TRBV5-4; j_call: TRBJ2-1; clone_size: -; d_call: -; cdr3_aa: CASSLVFGGRDEQFF; cdr3_nt: TGTGCCAGCAGCTTGGTTTTCGGGGGGCGGGATGAGCAGTTCTTC
v_call: TRBV7-2; j_call: TRBJ2-7; clone_size: -; d_call: -; cdr3_aa: CASSLRLPYEQYF; cdr3_nt: TGTGCCAGCAGCTTACGACTCCCCTACGAGCAGTACTTC
v_call: TRBV7-2; j_call: TRBJ2-3; clone_size: -; d_call: TRBD2; cdr3_aa: CASSLAQRGVPDPSTDTQYF; cdr3_nt: TGTGCCAGCAGCTTAGCCCAGCGGGGGGTTCCGGACCCTAGCACAGATACGCAGTATTTT
v_call: TRBV7-2; j_call: TRBJ2-1; clone_size: -; d_call: TRBD2; cdr3_aa: CASSSTSGGHNGQFF; cdr3_nt: TGTGCCAGCAGCTCGACTAGCGGGGGGCATAATGGCCAGTTCTTC
v_call: TRBV6-5; j_call: TRBJ1-5; clone_size: -; d_call: -; cdr3_aa: CASSPSGYVGQPQHF; cdr3_nt: TGTGCCAGCAGCCCCTCGGGGTACGTAGGTCAGCCCCAGCATTTT
v_call: TRBV5-1; j_call: TRBJ1-5; clone_size: -; d_call: -; cdr3_aa: CASSLGGASNQPQHF; cdr3_nt: TGCGCCAGCAGCTTGGGGGGGGCGAGCAATCAGCCCCAGCATTTT
v_call: TRBV5-6; j_call: TRBJ2-3; clone_size: -; d_call: TRBD2; cdr3_aa: CASSLGLAYSDTQYF; cdr3_nt: TGTGCCAGCAGCTTGGGACTAGCGTATTCAGATACGCAGTATTTT
v_call: TRBV6-5; j_call: TRBJ2-7; clone_size: once; d_call: -; cdr3_aa: CASSPRTSSYEQYF; cdr3_nt: TGTGCCAGCAGCCCGCGGACAAGCTCCTACGAGCAGTACTTC
v_call: TRBV10-3; j_call: TRBJ1-5; clone_size: -; d_call: -; cdr3_aa: CAISGSGATGGQPQHF; cdr3_nt: TGTGCCATCAGTGGATCGGGCGCGACGGGGGGTCAGCCCCAGCATTTT
v_call: TRBV5-4; j_call: TRBJ2-5; clone_size: -; d_call: TRBD1; cdr3_aa: CASSSKTGGETQYF; cdr3_nt: TGTGCCAGCAGCTCAAAGACAGGGGGCGAGACCCAGTACTTC
v_call: TRBV7-2; j_call: TRBJ2-1; clone_size: -; d_call: TRBD2; cdr3_aa: CASSLTGTSGGYEQFF; cdr3_nt: TGTGCCAGCAGCTTGACCGGGACTAGCGGGGGCTATGAGCAGTTCTTC